This T cell receptor (beta chain) was captured by sequencing in a study of T cell clones after liver transplantation. Overall study findings and caveats: Post-transplant time points were not standardized, so conclusions are preliminary. A significant post-transplant drop in circulating graft-donor-reactive CD4 TCRbeta sequences occurred in most of the 8 subjects.

CDR3 size: 14 residues. Per the germline V gene, CDR1 is SGDLS and CDR2 is YYNGEE. V shed 4 bases and J shed 8 bases, with 15 bases lying between them. With respect to this clone: Its antigen remains unknown.

The table came from immunoSEQ multiplex PCR; TCRdb's copy has only in-frame clones and leaves some out. The table shows 55,000 to 75,000 clones, with around three quarters occurring only once. The sequencing here drew on CD4+ T cells from blood, taken at the approximately 16-month timepoint. The source is a human patient who received a liver transplant. Certain T cells may be donor cells from the graft. The chain joins TRBV9 to TRBJ2-2; D is possibly TRBD2 (6 bases). The CDR3 protein is CASSFSGGRGELFF. The CDR3 nucleotides read TGTGCCAGCAGCTTTAGCGGAGGGAGGGGGGAGCTGTTTTTT.